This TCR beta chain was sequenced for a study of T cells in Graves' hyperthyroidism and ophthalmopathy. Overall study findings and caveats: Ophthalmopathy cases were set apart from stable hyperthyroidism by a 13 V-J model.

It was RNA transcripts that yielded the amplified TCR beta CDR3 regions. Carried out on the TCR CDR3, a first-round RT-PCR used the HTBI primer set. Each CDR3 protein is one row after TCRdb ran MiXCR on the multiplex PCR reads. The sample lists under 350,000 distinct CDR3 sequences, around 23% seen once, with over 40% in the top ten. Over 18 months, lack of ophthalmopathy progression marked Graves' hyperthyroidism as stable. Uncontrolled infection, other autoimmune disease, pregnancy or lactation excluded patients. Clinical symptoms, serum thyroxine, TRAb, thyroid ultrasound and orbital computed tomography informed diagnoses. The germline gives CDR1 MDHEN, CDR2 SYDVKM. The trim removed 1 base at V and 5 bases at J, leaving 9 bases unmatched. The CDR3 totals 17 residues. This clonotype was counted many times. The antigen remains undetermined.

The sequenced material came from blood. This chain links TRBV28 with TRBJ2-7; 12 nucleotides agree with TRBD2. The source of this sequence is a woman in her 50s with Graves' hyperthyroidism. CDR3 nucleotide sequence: TGTGCCAGCAGTTTATTGTCTAGCGGGAGGGTAAGCCACGAGCAGTACTTC. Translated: CASSLLSSGRVSHEQYF.